A selection of T cell receptor beta chains follows, all from one sample in a study of T-cell memory formation after mild COVID-19. One entry per CDR3 protein, called by TCRdb with MiXCR from the 5' RACE reads. The data hold about 470,000 distinct CDR3 sequences, with nearly 25% observed a single time. Source material: PBMCs or a T cell subset sorted from them (not recorded which). The source is an adult woman who had mild COVID-19 (a few samples of this study predate the infection). Cell type and time point are not known. CDR3s include the opening cysteine and the closing phenylalanine or tryptophan. A D gene is named only where the DNA matches it firmly. Expanded clones are given a class, and other clones once, few, many or no size at all.

D gene | clone size | J gene | V gene | CDR3 DNA | CDR3 protein
- | few | TRBJ1-1 | TRBV6-2/TRBV6-3 | TGTGCCAGCAGTTACGGGCTTTACACTGAAGCTTTCTTT | CASSYGLYTEAFF
- | - | TRBJ2-7 | TRBV4-2 | TGTGCCAGCAGCCAAGCGCCCCCCCGGCAGGTTGGCGTTAGCTCCTACGAGCAGTACTTC | CASSQAPPRQVGVSSYEQYF
TRBD1 | - | TRBJ2-1 | TRBV5-1 | TGCGCCAGCAGCTTGAGGGGACAGGGATACAATGAGCAGTTCTTC | CASSLRGQGYNEQFF
- | - | TRBJ2-5 | TRBV18 | TGTGCCAGCTCACCAAGTCTAGAAGAGACCCAGTACTTC | CASSPSLEETQYF
- | few | TRBJ2-2 | TRBV12-5 | TGTGCTAGTGGTTTGGGCCACACCGGGGAGCTGTTTTTT | CASGLGHTGELFF
- | few | TRBJ1-1 | TRBV10-3 | TGTGCCATCAGTGATGGTCTGGGGCAGGGGTTGGGGAACACTGAAGCTTTCTTT | CAISDGLGQGLGNTEAFF
- | few | TRBJ2-7 | TRBV7-3 | TGTGCCAGCAGTCATGACAGTACCTACGAGCAGTACTTC | CASSHDSTYEQYF
TRBD2 | - | TRBJ2-1 | TRBV20-1 | TGCAGTGCTAGAGATCCCATTAGCGGGAGGATTTACAATGAGCAGTTCTTC | CSARDPISGRIYNEQFF
TRBD2 | - | TRBJ2-2 | TRBV12-3/TRBV12-4 | TGTGCCACTCTGGGGGGGTTAGGGGAGCTGTTTTTT | CATLGGLGELFF
TRBD2 | - | TRBJ2-7 | TRBV7-2 | TGTGCCAGCAGCTTAGTCCTTATTGGCGGGAGCTCCTACGAGCAGTACTTC | CASSLVLIGGSSYEQYF
- | - | TRBJ2-7 | TRBV4-3 | TGCGCCAGCAGCCAAGATACAGCGGTTATTACCTACGAGCAGTACTTC | CASSQDTAVITYEQYF
TRBD2 | once | TRBJ2-2 | TRBV5-1 | TGCGCCAGCAGCCTGAGGACTAGCGGATTCACCGGGGAGCTGTTTTTT | CASSLRTSGFTGELFF
TRBD1 | few | TRBJ2-1 | TRBV29-1 | TGCAGCGTTGTAAGACAGGGGGACTACAATGAGCAGTTCTTC | CSVVRQGDYNEQFF
- | - | TRBJ2-5 | TRBV6-2/TRBV6-3 | TGTGCCGTCAAGGGCCAGGCTGGGAAAAAAGAGACCCAGTACTTC | CAVKGQAGKKETQYF
TRBD2 | - | TRBJ2-3 | TRBV7-8 | TGTGCCAGCAGCTTTCAGGCTAGCGGGAACACAGATACGCAGTATTTT | CASSFQASGNTDTQYF
- | - | TRBJ2-3 | TRBV29-1 | TGCAGCGTTGCTAGCACAGATACGCAGTATTTT | CSVASTDTQYF
- | few | TRBJ2-2 | TRBV7-7 | TGTGCTAGCAGCTTAGCGGTTGGCTCTATCACCGGGGAGCTGTTTTTT | CASSLAVGSITGELFF
TRBD1 | few | TRBJ1-6 | TRBV7-9 | TGTGCCAGCAGCTTTAATTGGGGACAGATTAATTCACCCCTCCACTTT | CASSFNWGQINSPLHF
TRBD2 | few | TRBJ2-1 | TRBV4-3 | TGCGCCAGCAGCCCAGGACTAGCGGGAGGGCCGCGGAATGAGCAGTTCTTC | CASSPGLAGGPRNEQFF
TRBD1 | - | TRBJ2-4 | TRBV6-5 | TGTGCCAGCAGTTCTACCTCAACAGGGGTTCGGAACATTCAGTACTTC | CASSSTSTGVRNIQYF
TRBD1 | few | TRBJ2-5 | TRBV7-9 | TGTGCCAGCAGGTCAGGGGGAGAGACCCAGTACTTC | CASRSGGETQYF
- | - | TRBJ1-2 | TRBV3-1 | TGTGCCAGCAGCACGAGACGGGACCTGTATGGCTACACCTTC | CASSTRRDLYGYTF
- | few | TRBJ2-7 | TRBV15 | TGTGCCACCAGCAGGGGACGGATCTACGAGCAGTACTTC | CATSRGRIYEQYF
- | few | TRBJ1-3 | TRBV11-3 | TGTGCCAGCAGCTTAGACTTGGACGGAGACTCTGGAAACACCATATATTTT | CASSLDLDGDSGNTIYF
- | once | TRBJ2-7 | TRBV27 | TGTGCCAGCAGTTTAAAGGGCAGGGGTATTGGCTACGAGCAGTACTTC | CASSLKGRGIGYEQYF
TRBD2 | once | TRBJ2-1 | TRBV5-5 | TGTGCCAGCAGGAGGGAGGGCAACAATGAGCAGTTCTTC | CASRREGNNEQFF
TRBD2 | few | TRBJ2-2 | TRBV29-1 | TGCAGCGTTGACGAGACGGGAGGCGGGGAGCTGTTTTTT | CSVDETGGGELFF
- | - | TRBJ2-3 | TRBV9 | TGTGCCAGCAGCGCCGCCGAGGGGGCGGGGGGAATAGATACGCAGTATTTT | CASSAAEGAGGIDTQYF
- | - | TRBJ2-1 | TRBV18 | TGTGCCAGCTCACCACCCGGGGGCGAGTTGAATGAGCAGTTCTTC | CASSPPGGELNEQFF
- | - | TRBJ2-2 | TRBV5-1 | TGCGCCAGCAGCTTGGGGGCAGACACCGGGGAGCTGTTTTTT | CASSLGADTGELFF
- | few | TRBJ2-4 | TRBV12-3/TRBV12-4 | TGTGCCAGCAGTTTTCAAGTCCAGGGGAGGGATTCTGCCAAAAACATTCAGTACTTC | CASSFQVQGRDSAKNIQYF
- | - | TRBJ1-2 | TRBV5-6 | TGTGCCAGCAGCTTGGCCGCCGGAGGGATCCATGGCTACACCTTC | CASSLAAGGIHGYTF
- | few | TRBJ2-3 | TRBV6-1 | TGTGCCAGCAGTGTCCGACTTACAGATACGCAGTATTTT | CASSVRLTDTQYF
- | - | TRBJ2-1 | TRBV5-1 | TGCGCCAGCAGACCACTAGTGTCCTACAATGAGCAGTTCTTC | CASRPLVSYNEQFF
- | few | TRBJ2-7 | TRBV20-1 | TGCAGTGCTAGGGGGGCTAACTACGAGCAGTACTTC | CSARGANYEQYF
- | - | TRBJ2-7 | TRBV7-9 | TGTGCCAGCAGCCCTCGAGCAGTCGAGCAGTACTTC | CASSPRAVEQYF
- | - | TRBJ1-4 | TRBV5-1 | TGCGCCAGCAGCCTGGACCGAGCCGGGGGTGAAAAACTGTTTTTT | CASSLDRAGGEKLFF
TRBD1 | few | TRBJ2-5 | TRBV7-9 | TGTGCCAGCACCCAGTCCAGGGGGTTCTTGACAGGGGATCCGCAAGAGACCCAGTACTTC | CASTQSRGFLTGDPQETQYF
TRBD2 | few | TRBJ2-3 | TRBV30 | TGTGCCTGGAGTGTCTCCCGGACTAGCGGCTACACAGATACGCAGTATTTT | CAWSVSRTSGYTDTQYF
- | - | TRBJ2-2 | TRBV11-2 | TGTGCCAGCAAGCGGGCGAGAATGACCGGGGAGCTGTTTTTT | CASKRARMTGELFF